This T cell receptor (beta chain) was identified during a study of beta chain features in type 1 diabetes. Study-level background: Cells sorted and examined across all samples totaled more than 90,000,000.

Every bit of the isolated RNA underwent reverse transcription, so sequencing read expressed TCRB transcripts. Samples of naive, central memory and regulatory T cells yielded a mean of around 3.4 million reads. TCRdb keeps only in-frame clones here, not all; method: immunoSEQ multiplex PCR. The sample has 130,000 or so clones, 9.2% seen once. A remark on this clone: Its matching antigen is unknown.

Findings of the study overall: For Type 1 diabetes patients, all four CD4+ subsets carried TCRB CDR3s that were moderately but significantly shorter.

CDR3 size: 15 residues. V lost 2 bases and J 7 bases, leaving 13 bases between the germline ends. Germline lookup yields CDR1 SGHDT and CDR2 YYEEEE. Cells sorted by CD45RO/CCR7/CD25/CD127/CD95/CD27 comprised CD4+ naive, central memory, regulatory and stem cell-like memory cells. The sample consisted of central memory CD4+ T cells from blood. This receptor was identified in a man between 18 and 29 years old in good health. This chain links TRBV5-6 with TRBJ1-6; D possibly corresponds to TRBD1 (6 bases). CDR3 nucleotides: TGTGCCAGCAGCTTCGTGGACAGACGGAATTCACCCCTCCACTTT. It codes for CASSFVDRRNSPLHF.